The rows below give T cell receptor beta chains drawn from one sample of a study of T cells in Graves' hyperthyroidism and ophthalmopathy. TCRdb itself ran the multiplex PCR reads through MiXCR, one entry per CDR3 protein. Seen here are roughly 500,000 distinct CDR3 sequences, roughly 45% observed once, and the top ten hold about 45%. The specimen sequenced was peripheral blood or thyroid tissue (not recorded which). These receptors were obtained from an adult woman with Graves' disease, either hyperthyroidism or ophthalmopathy (not recorded which). Each CDR3 is given with its conserved first and last residue. The D gene is left open where the match is weak. Only some rows state a clone size, as once, few, many or a class for expanded clones.

v_gene	j_gene	d_gene	abundance	len	CDR3aa	CDR3nt
TRBV6-5	TRBJ2-7	.	.	12	CASSVSRYEQYF	TGTGCCAGCAGTGTTTCGCGGTACGAGCAGTACTTC
TRBV20-1	TRBJ1-1	.	.	15	CSASKQRGANTEAFF	TGCAGTGCTAGCAAACAGCGGGGCGCGAACACTGAAGCTTTCTTT
TRBV10-3	TRBJ1-3	TRBD1	many	16	CAISTGQASSGNTIYF	TGTGCCATCAGTACTGGACAGGCGAGCTCTGGAAACACCATATATTTT
TRBV6-5	TRBJ1-1	.	.	11	CASSYGQNAFF	TGTGCCAGCAGTTACGGGCAGAATGCTTTCTTT
TRBV7-9	TRBJ1-1	.	.	16	CASRLPGGSMNTEAFF	TGTGCCAGCAGACTCCCGGGAGGGAGCATGAACACTGAAGCTTTCTTT
TRBV29-1	TRBJ2-1	.	few	14	CSGMIASGLSEQFF	TGCAGCGGAATGATAGCTTCTGGACTTAGTGAGCAGTTCTTC
TRBV27	TRBJ1-4	.	.	13	CASSQNQGEKLFF	TGTGCCAGCAGTCAGAACCAAGGGGAAAAACTGTTTTTT
TRBV29-1	TRBJ1-1	.	.	12	CSARHTNTEAFF	TGCAGCGCTAGACATACTAACACTGAAGCTTTCTTT
TRBV5-4	TRBJ2-2	TRBD2	.	16	CASSFQAGTETGELFF	TGTGCCAGCAGCTTCCAAGCGGGGACTGAAACCGGGGAGCTGTTTTTT
TRBV5-1	TRBJ1-4	.	many	14	CASTEGPVDEKLFF	TGCGCCAGCACCGAGGGGCCGGTGGATGAAAAACTGTTTTTT
TRBV9	TRBJ1-2	TRBD1	few	14	CASSGQGRGYGYTF	TGTGCCAGCAGCGGACAGGGCCGAGGCTATGGCTACACCTTC
TRBV19	TRBJ1-5	TRBD1	few	15	CASRTGAPRNQPQHF	TGTGCCAGTAGAACAGGGGCCCCTCGCAATCAGCCCCAGCATTTT
TRBV9	TRBJ2-7	.	few	14	CASSLRPSNYEQYF	TGTGCCAGCAGCCTCCGTCCGTCAAACTACGAGCAGTACTTC
TRBV2	TRBJ2-7	TRBD2	many	15	CASRVGLAGKYEQYF	TGTGCCAGCAGGGTGGGACTAGCGGGAAAGTACGAGCAGTACTTC
TRBV20-1	TRBJ2-6	.	.	14	CSARKPSGANVLTF	TGCAGTGCTAGAAAGCCCTCTGGGGCCAACGTCCTGACTTTC
TRBV20-1	TRBJ2-7	TRBD2	.	17	CSARDHHGASGRDEQYF	TGCAGTGCTAGAGATCACCACGGTGCTAGCGGGAGGGACGAGCAGTACTTC
TRBV10-1	TRBJ1-2	TRBD1	many	13	CASSPGQGSGYTF	TGCGCCAGCAGTCCGGGACAGGGATCTGGCTACACCTTC